Detailed here is one T cell receptor beta chain. The sample belongs to a study of technical replicates of blood from several donors. The CDR3 is 13 amino acids. V was clipped by 5 bases and J by 3 bases; unmatched bases: 3. The V gene's germline CDR1 is MGHRA and CDR2 YSYEKL. Assay used: immunoSEQ multiplex PCR; TCRdb lists only in-frame clones, some missing. The table lists over 55,000 clones, around 97% of them singletons, with roughly 0.2% in the top ten. The TCR sequence derives from a human donor in good health. Sequences were obtained from T cells isolated from PBMCs. The chain couples TRBV4-1 to TRBJ1-2, with 7 positions matching TRBD1. Written as DNA, the CDR3 is TGCGCCAGCAGCGACGGACAGGACTATGGCTACACCTTC. It yields the protein CASSDGQDYGYTF.